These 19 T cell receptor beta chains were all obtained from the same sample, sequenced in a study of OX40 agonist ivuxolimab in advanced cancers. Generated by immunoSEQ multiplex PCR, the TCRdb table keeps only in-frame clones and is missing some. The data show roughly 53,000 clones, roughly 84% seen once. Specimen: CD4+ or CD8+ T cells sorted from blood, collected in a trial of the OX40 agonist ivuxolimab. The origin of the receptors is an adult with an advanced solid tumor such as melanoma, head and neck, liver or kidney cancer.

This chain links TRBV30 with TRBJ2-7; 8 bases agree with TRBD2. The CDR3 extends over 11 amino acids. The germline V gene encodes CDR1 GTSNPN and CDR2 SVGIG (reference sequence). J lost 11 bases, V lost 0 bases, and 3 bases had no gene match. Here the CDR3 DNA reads TGTGCCTGGAGTGTAGGAGCGGGAGAGTACTTC. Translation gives CAWSVGAGEYF.

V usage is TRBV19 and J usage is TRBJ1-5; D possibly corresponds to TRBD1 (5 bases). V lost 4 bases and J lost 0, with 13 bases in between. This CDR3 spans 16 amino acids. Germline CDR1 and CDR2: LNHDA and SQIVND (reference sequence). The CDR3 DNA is TGTGCCAGTAGTAGAAGACAGCGGGGTAGCAATCAGCCCCAGCATTTT. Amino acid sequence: CASSRRQRGSNQPQHF.

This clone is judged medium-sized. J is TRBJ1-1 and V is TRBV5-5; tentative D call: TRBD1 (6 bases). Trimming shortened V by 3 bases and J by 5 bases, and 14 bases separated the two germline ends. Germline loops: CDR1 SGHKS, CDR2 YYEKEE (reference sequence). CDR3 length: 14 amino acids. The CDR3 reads CASSSGQFGTEAFF. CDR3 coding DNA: TGTGCCAGCAGCTCTGGACAGTTCGGGACTGAAGCTTTCTTT.

CDR3 region: CASSEAGTGGNQPQHF. DNA of the CDR3: TGTGCCAGCAGTGAAGCTGGGACAGGGGGTAATCAGCCCCAGCATTTT. V and J are TRBV2 and TRBJ1-5, with 11 nucleotides matching TRBD1. CDR1 and CDR2 (germline): SNHLY, FYNNEI. CDR3 length equals 16 residues. V shed 0 bases and J 4 bases; nucleotides not matched to a gene: 2.

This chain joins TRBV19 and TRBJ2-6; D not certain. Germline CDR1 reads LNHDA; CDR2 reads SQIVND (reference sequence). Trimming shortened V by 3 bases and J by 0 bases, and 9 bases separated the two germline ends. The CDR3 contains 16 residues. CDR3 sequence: CASSMERSSGANVLTF. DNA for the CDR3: TGTGCCAGTAGTATGGAACGGAGCTCTGGGGCCAACGTCCTGACTTTC.

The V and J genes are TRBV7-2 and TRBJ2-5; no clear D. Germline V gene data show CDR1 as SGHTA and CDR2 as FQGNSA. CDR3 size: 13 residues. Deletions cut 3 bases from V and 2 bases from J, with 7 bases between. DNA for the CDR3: TGTGCCAGCAGCTTTTCCGGGCAAGAGACCCAGTACTTC. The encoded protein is CASSFSGQETQYF.

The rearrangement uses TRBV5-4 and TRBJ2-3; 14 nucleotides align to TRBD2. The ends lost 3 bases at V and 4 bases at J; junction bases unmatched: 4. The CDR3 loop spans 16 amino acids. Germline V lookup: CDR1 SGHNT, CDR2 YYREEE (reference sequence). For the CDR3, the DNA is TGTGCCAGCAGCTCGGGACTAGCGGGAGTTGCAGATACGCAGTATTTT. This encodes CASSSGLAGVADTQYF.

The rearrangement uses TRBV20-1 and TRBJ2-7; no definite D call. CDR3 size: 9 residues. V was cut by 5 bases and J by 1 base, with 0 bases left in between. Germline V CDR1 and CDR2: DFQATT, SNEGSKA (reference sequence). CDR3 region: CSASYEQYF. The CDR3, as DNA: TGCAGTGCTTCCTACGAGCAGTACTTC.

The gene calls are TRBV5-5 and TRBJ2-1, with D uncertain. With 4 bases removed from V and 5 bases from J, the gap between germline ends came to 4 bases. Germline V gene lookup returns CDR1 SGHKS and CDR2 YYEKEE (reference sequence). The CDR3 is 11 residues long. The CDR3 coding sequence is TGTGCCAGCAGCATCCACAATGAGCAGTTCTTC. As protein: CASSIHNEQFF. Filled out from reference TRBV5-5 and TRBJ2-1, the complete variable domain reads DAGVTQSPTHLIKTRGQQVTLRCSPISGHKSVSWYQQVLGQGPQFIFQYYEKEERGRGNFPDRFSARQFPNYSSELNVNALLLGDSALYLCASSIHNEQFFGPGTRLTVL.

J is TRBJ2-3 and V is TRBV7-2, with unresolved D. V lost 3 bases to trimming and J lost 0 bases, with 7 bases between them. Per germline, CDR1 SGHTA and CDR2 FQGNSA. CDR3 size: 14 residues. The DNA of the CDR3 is TGTGCCAGCAGCTTTTGGACCAGCACAGATACGCAGTATTTT. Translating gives CASSFWTSTDTQYF.

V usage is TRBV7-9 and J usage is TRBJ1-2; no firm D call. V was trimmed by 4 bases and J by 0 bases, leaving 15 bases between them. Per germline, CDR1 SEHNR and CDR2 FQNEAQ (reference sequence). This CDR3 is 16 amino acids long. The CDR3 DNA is TGTGCCAGCAGCTCCTCCTGGGCGAACTCTAACTATGGCTACACCTTC. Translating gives CASSSSWANSNYGYTF.

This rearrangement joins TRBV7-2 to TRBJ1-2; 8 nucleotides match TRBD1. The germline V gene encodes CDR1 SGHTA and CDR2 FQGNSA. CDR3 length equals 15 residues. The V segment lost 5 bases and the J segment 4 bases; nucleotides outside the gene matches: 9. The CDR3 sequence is CASSTNRGGFYGYTF. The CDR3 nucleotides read TGTGCCAGCAGCACGAACAGGGGGGGGTTCTATGGCTACACCTTC.

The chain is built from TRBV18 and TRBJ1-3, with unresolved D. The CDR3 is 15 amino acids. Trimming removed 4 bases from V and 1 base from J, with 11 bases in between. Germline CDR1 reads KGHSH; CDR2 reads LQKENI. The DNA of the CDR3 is TGTGCCAGCTCACATGGACGGGATTCTGGAAACACCATATATTTT. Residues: CASSHGRDSGNTIYF.

The CDR3 is CASSPKGRQSEKLFF. The CDR3 coding sequence is TGTGCCAGCAGCCCAAAAGGCAGGCAGTCTGAAAAACTGTTTTTT. This chain links TRBV9 with TRBJ1-4; D is unclear. This CDR3 is built from 15 residues. V lost 4 bases and J 7 bases, leaving 17 bases between the germline ends. Germline-derived CDR1 and CDR2 are SGDLS and YYNGEE.

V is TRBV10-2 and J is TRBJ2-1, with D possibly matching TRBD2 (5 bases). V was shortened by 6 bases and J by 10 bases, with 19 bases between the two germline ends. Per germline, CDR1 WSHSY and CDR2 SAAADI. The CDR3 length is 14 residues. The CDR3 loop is CASRDGLAREEQFF. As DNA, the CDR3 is TGCGCCAGCAGGGATGGGCTAGCTCGAGAGGAGCAGTTCTTC.

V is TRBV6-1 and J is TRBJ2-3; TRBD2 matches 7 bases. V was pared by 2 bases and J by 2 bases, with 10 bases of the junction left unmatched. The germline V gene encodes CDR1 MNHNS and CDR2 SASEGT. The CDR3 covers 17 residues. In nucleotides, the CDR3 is TGTGCCAGCAGTGAAAGGCACTGGCGGGGGTCCACAGATACGCAGTATTTT. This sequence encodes CASSERHWRGSTDTQYF.

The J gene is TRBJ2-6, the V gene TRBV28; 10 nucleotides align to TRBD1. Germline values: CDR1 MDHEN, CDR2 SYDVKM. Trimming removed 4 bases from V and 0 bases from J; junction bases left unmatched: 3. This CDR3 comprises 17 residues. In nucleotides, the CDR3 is TGTGCCAGCAGTTCGGGACAGGGGCTCTCTGGGGCCAACGTCCTGACTTTC. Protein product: CASSSGQGLSGANVLTF.

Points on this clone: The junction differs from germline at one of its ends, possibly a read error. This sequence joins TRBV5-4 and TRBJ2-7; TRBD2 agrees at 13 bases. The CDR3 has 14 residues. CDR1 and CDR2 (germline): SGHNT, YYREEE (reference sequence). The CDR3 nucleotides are TGCGCCAGCAGCTGGACTAGCGGGAGTGGCGAGCAGTACTTC. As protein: CASSWTSGSGEQYF.

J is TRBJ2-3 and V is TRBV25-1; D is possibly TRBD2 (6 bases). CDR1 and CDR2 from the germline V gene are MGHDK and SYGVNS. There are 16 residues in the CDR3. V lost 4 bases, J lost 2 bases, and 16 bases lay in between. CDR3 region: CASSGGDAHSTDTQYF. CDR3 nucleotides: TGTGCCAGCAGTGGGGGGGATGCCCATTCCACAGATACGCAGTATTTT.